The 30 T cell receptor beta chains in this list originate from one sample, sequenced in a study of blood T cell repertoires in COVID-19. This table comes from immunoSEQ multiplex PCR, and its TCRdb copy is limited to in-frame clones, with some not included. In the table there are about 230,000 clones, roughly 83% of which are singletons. Sequenced: peripheral blood. All receptors derive from a woman aged 70 to 79 with active or convalescent COVID-19.

The gene calls are TRBV9 and TRBJ2-3, with 7 bases lining up with TRBD2. Germline-derived CDR1 and CDR2 are SGDLS and YYNGEE. V dropped 0 bases and J dropped 2; count of bases not matched to a gene: 9. The CDR3 spans 17 residues. The CDR3 nucleotides are TGTGCCAGCAGCGTAGGGGGGGGAGGGGCCCCCACAGATACGCAGTATTTT. It translates to CASSVGGGGAPTDTQYF.

This clone was detected only once. The rearrangement joins TRBV6-5 to TRBJ2-1; D might be TRBD2 (7 bases). V lost 7 bases to trimming and J lost 8 bases, with 21 bases between them. The germline CDR1 and CDR2 sequences are MNHEY and SVGAGI. The CDR3 consists of 15 residues. The CDR3 region is CASIPGEGVRYEQFF. The CDR3, as DNA: TGTGCCAGCATCCCCGGGGAGGGGGTTAGGTATGAGCAGTTCTTC.

The chain uses TRBV3-1 (or the pseudogene TRBV3-2) and TRBJ1-5; D might be TRBD1 (6 bases). The CDR3 is 16 residues long. Trimming removed 3 bases at V and 6 bases at J, with 18 bases between. The V gene's germline CDR1 is LGHDT and CDR2 YNNKEL (reference sequence). The CDR3 DNA follows: TGTGCCAGCAGCCACCTCAGGGGTGGGCTTACTCAGCCCCAGCATTTT. The encoded protein is CASSHLRGGLTQPQHF.

This rearrangement joins TRBV11-3 to TRBJ1-1, with D tentatively TRBD1 (5 bases). The CDR3 has 14 amino acids. Germline CDR1 reads SGHNT; CDR2 reads YENEEA. The V gene lost 10 bases and the J gene lost 3 bases, with 18 bases spanning the gap. CDR3 amino acids: CATAGRGRYTEAFF. The CDR3 nucleotides are TGTGCCACCGCAGGGCGGGGTAGATACACTGAAGCTTTCTTT.

This clone came up a few times. The V call is TRBV12-3 or TRBV12-4, the J call TRBJ1-1; tentatively, D is TRBD1 (5 bases). This CDR3 is built from 13 residues. The germline V and J ends were trimmed by 4 bases and 6 bases, with 12 bases remaining between them. CDR3 amino acids: CASSWRGRAEAFF. The DNA for the CDR3 is TGTGCCAGCAGTTGGAGGGGTAGGGCTGAAGCTTTCTTT.

The V call is TRBV11-2, the J call TRBJ2-1; D perhaps matches TRBD2 (6 bases). The length of the CDR3 is 15 residues. Germline V lookup: CDR1 SGHAT, CDR2 FQNNGV. Trimming pared 5 bases from V and 2 bases from J, leaving 13 bases between. The CDR3 spells CASSPRGATYNEQFF. CDR3 nucleotide sequence: TGTGCCAGCAGCCCGCGCGGGGCTACCTACAATGAGCAGTTCTTC.

The chain couples TRBV4-2 to TRBJ2-1; a weak D match, TRBD1 (6 bases). The germline V and J ends were trimmed by 0 bases and 5 bases, with 11 bases remaining between them. Per germline, CDR1 LGHNA and CDR2 YNFKEQ. The CDR3 has 15 residues. This CDR3 is CASSQEPRTDNEQFF. The CDR3 nucleotides read TGTGCCAGCAGCCAAGAGCCCCGGACAGACAATGAGCAGTTCTTC.

The chain couples TRBV9 to TRBJ1-6; a weak D match, TRBD1 (6 bases). This CDR3 is built from 16 residues. The germline gives CDR1 SGDLS, CDR2 YYNGEE. V lost 4 bases, J lost 6 bases, and 17 bases lay in between. DNA of the CDR3: TGTGCCAGCAGCACAGCACAGGGTATGGCTAATTCACCCCTCCACTTT. It is translated as CASSTAQGMANSPLHF.

The chain employs TRBV20-1 and TRBJ2-2; D is perhaps TRBD2 (6 bases). In germline, CDR1 is DFQATT, CDR2 SNEGSKA (reference sequence). The length of the CDR3 is 14 residues. The V gene lost 3 bases and the J gene lost 7 bases, with 15 bases spanning the gap. DNA of the CDR3: TGCAGTGCTAGTTGGGGGTCCGGGGGCGGGGAGCTGTTTTTT. It codes for CSASWGSGGGELFF.

This sequence joins TRBV7-9 and TRBJ1-1; the match to TRBD1 covers 10 bases. J was trimmed by 5 bases and V by 5 bases; bases with no gene match: 8. The CDR3 extends over 15 amino acids. From germline, CDR1 is SEHNR and CDR2 FQNEAQ (reference sequence). CDR3 protein: CASSNTGTGETEAFF. CDR3 sequence (DNA): TGTGCCAGCAGCAATACCGGGACAGGGGAGACTGAAGCTTTCTTT.

This rearrangement joins TRBV25-1 to TRBJ2-7; 8 positions match TRBD1. The germline gives CDR1 MGHDK, CDR2 SYGVNS. Trimming took 10 bases from V and 7 from J; bases not matched to a gene: 12. This CDR3 region has 13 residues. Here the CDR3 reads CATLGQGAREQYF. As DNA, the CDR3 is TGTGCCACACTAGGGCAGGGGGCAAGGGAGCAGTACTTC.

CDR3 loop: CATSDARTGDTEAFF. CDR3 DNA: TGTGCCACCAGTGATGCTAGGACAGGGGACACTGAAGCTTTCTTT. V gene TRBV24-1 combines with J gene TRBJ1-1; 9 nucleotides line up with TRBD1. Germline V CDR1 and CDR2: KGHDR, SFDVKD. CDR3 length: 15 amino acids. Losses at the gene ends were 3 bases for V and 3 bases for J; bases not matched to a gene: 4.

On this clone: The same CDR3 can be traced to other DNA sequences in this sample. V is TRBV3-1 (or the pseudogene TRBV3-2) and J is TRBJ2-1, with 8 bases aligning to TRBD2. The germline CDR1 and CDR2 sequences are LGHDT and YNNKEL (reference sequence). V shed 3 bases and J 4 bases; nucleotides not matched to a gene: 5. The CDR3 is made up of 15 amino acids. CDR3 in DNA: TGTGCCAGCAGCCAGCCGGGACTAGGGTACAATGAGCAGTTCTTC. Translation gives CASSQPGLGYNEQFF.

The chain combines TRBV2 with TRBJ2-5; perhaps TRBD2 as D (6 bases). CDR1 and CDR2 (germline): SNHLY, FYNNEI. The CDR3 runs to 14 residues. V was cut by 4 bases and J by 1 base, with 10 bases left in between. For the CDR3, the DNA is TGTGCCAGCAGTGGGAGGGATTTCCAAGAGACCCAGTACTTC. This sequence encodes CASSGRDFQETQYF.

The V call is TRBV15, the J call TRBJ2-5; possible D gene TRBD2, 6 bases. Germline CDR1 is LNHNV and CDR2 is YYDKDF (reference sequence). The ends were cut back, 0 bases at V and 2 bases at J, with 19 bases in the middle. The CDR3 has 18 amino acids. In DNA, the CDR3 is TGTGCCACCAGCAGAGACGTCGACCGGAGACTAGGGCAAGAGACCCAGTACTTC. It specifies CATSRDVDRRLGQETQYF.

The gene calls are TRBV7-9 and TRBJ2-3; 10 nucleotides agree with TRBD2. This CDR3 is built from 16 residues. The germline V gene encodes CDR1 SEHNR and CDR2 FQNEAQ (reference sequence). V was pared by 4 bases and J by 4 bases, with 8 bases of the junction left unmatched. The CDR3 spells CASSWGLAGASDTQYF. The CDR3 DNA is TGTGCCAGCAGCTGGGGGCTAGCGGGGGCCTCAGATACGCAGTATTTT. Complete variable domain (other parts from reference TRBV7-9 and TRBJ2-3): DTGVSQNPRHKITKRGQNVTFRCDPISEHNRLYWYRQTLGQGPEFLTYFQNEAQLEKSRLLSDRFSAERPKGSFSTLEIQRTEQGDSAMYLCASSWGLAGASDTQYFGPGTRLTVL.

V is TRBV28 and J is TRBJ1-1; D remains ambiguous. V was pared by 0 bases and J by 1 base, with 9 bases between. The germline gives CDR1 MDHEN, CDR2 SYDVKM. The length of the CDR3 is 15 residues. The CDR3: CASSLWVATNTEAFF. In DNA, the CDR3 is TGTGCCAGCAGTTTATGGGTGGCCACGAACACTGAAGCTTTCTTT.

CDR3 sequence: CASSLYIQETQYF. The CDR3 nucleotides read TGCGCCAGCAGCTTGTATATCCAAGAGACCCAGTACTTC. V usage is TRBV5-1 and J usage is TRBJ2-5; D unclear. The CDR3 has 13 amino acids. Germline V gene data show CDR1 as SGHRS and CDR2 as YFSETQ. V was cut by 1 base and J by 1 base, with 5 bases left in between.

The chain recombines TRBV15 with TRBJ2-1; 9 bases align to TRBD2. J lost 8 bases, V lost 3 bases, and 11 bases had no gene match. This CDR3 has 16 amino acids. CDR1 is LNHNV and CDR2 is YYDKDF in the germline V gene (reference sequence). CDR3 residues: CATSSPGTSSVHEQFF. CDR3 coding DNA: TGTGCCACCAGCAGCCCCGGGACTAGCAGTGTCCATGAGCAGTTCTTC.

This clone occurred once. V usage is TRBV7-9 and J usage is TRBJ2-4; TRBD1 matches at 9 bases. The CDR3 length is 17 residues. CDR1 SEHNR and CDR2 FQNEAQ come from the germline V gene (reference sequence). The junction had 15 bases not matched to a gene; V was cut back by 5 bases and J by 7 bases. CDR3: CASSGDRERLIANIQYF. Written as DNA, the CDR3 is TGTGCCAGCAGCGGGGACAGGGAAAGGCTCATAGCGAACATTCAGTACTTC.

The rearrangement links TRBV7-2 to TRBJ2-3, with D hard to call. The CDR3 loop spans 13 amino acids. V was pared by 2 bases and J by 1 base, with 4 bases between. Per the germline V gene, CDR1 is SGHTA and CDR2 is FQGNSA. The CDR3, as DNA: TGTGCCAGCAGCTTATCCGGCACAGATACGCAGTATTTT. It is translated as CASSLSGTDTQYF.

There are a few counts of this clone. V usage is TRBV27 and J usage is TRBJ1-6, with a possible D match to TRBD1 (6 bases). Looked up from germline, CDR1 is MNHEY and CDR2 is SMNVEV (reference sequence). The V end lost 3 bases, the J end lost 9 bases, and 12 bases lay between the germline ends. The CDR3 runs 14 residues. For the CDR3, the DNA is TGTGCCAGCAGTTTTGGGACACGTCTTTCACCCCTCCACTTT. This codes for CASSFGTRLSPLHF.

The genes are TRBV2 and TRBJ1-5, with 11 positions matching TRBD1. Germline lookup yields CDR1 SNHLY and CDR2 FYNNEI. Germline trimming cut 1 base from V and 6 bases from J; bases unmatched to any gene: 5. The CDR3 is 16 amino acids. DNA for the CDR3: TGTGCCAGCAGTGAAGGTTGGGGACAGGGGGTTCAGCCCCAGCATTTT. Translation gives CASSEGWGQGVQPQHF.

V usage is TRBV28 and J usage is TRBJ2-4, with TRBD2 identical over 10 bases. Germline V gene lookup returns CDR1 MDHEN and CDR2 SYDVKM. The CDR3 consists of 15 residues. V gave up 3 bases and J gave up 9 bases; unmatched junction bases: 8. CDR3 sequence (DNA): TGTGCCAGCAGTTTCAGCAGCGGGAGGGCAGGCATTCAGTACTTC. It encodes CASSFSSGRAGIQYF.

This chain uses TRBV29-1 with TRBJ1-2, with D perhaps matching TRBD1 (6 bases). V shed 7 bases and J shed 5 bases, with 11 bases lying between them. The CDR3 length is 11 residues. In germline, CDR1 is SQVTM, CDR2 ANQGSEA. The CDR3 region is CSGLQGYGYTF. The CDR3 bases are TGCAGCGGTCTACAGGGTTATGGCTACACCTTC.

This chain uses TRBV4-1 with TRBJ2-3, with 8 nucleotides matching TRBD2. Germline trimming cut 6 bases from V and 3 bases from J; bases unmatched to any gene: 11. CDR1 MGHRA and CDR2 YSYEKL come from the germline V gene. The CDR3 has 16 amino acids. This CDR3 is CASRWTGRATTDTQYF. In DNA, the CDR3 is TGCGCCAGCAGGTGGACCGGGAGGGCAACAACAGATACGCAGTATTTT.

The chain has TRBV28 and TRBJ1-1; a possible D gene is TRBD1 (6 bases). V lost 6 bases, J lost 2 bases, and 10 bases lay in between. The CDR3 is made up of 13 amino acids. Germline assignment: CDR1 MDHEN and CDR2 SYDVKM. The CDR3 loop is CASRPGQNTEAFF. Written as DNA, the CDR3 is TGTGCCAGCAGGCCGGGACAAAACACTGAAGCTTTCTTT.

The V call is TRBV5-6, the J call TRBJ1-5, with a weak D call TRBD1 (5 bases). There are 12 residues in the CDR3. Trimming took off 1 base at V and 8 bases at J, with 7 bases between the two ends. Germline values: CDR1 SGHDT, CDR2 YYEEEE. Written as DNA, the CDR3 is TGTGCCAGCAGCTTGAGGGGCGAGCCCCAGCATTTT. Translating it yields CASSLRGEPQHF. The whole variable domain, remainder taken from reference TRBV5-6 and TRBJ1-5, is DAGVTQSPTHLIKTRGQQVTLRCSPKSGHDTVSWYQQALGQGPQFIFQYYEEEERQRGNFPDRFSGHQFPNYSSELNVNALLLGDSALYLCASSLRGEPQHFGDGTRLSIL.

The J gene is TRBJ2-5, the V gene TRBV3-1 (or the pseudogene TRBV3-2); the match to TRBD1 covers 7 bases. The CDR3 is made up of 14 amino acids. Looked up from germline, CDR1 is LGHDT and CDR2 is YNNKEL (reference sequence). Losses at the gene ends were 6 bases for V and 5 bases for J; bases not matched to a gene: 9. The CDR3 reads CASRAGGRPETQYF. Written as DNA, the CDR3 is TGTGCCAGCAGGGCAGGGGGTAGGCCGGAGACCCAGTACTTC.

The genes are TRBV7-9 and TRBJ1-2, with 7 bases lining up with TRBD1. The germline V gene has CDR1 SEHNR and CDR2 FQNEAQ (reference sequence). CDR3 length: 15 residues. V shed 4 bases and J 4 bases; nucleotides not matched to a gene: 9. CDR3 amino acids: CASSSRGRDSYGYTF. The CDR3 DNA follows: TGTGCCAGCAGCTCCCGGGGCCGGGACAGCTATGGCTACACCTTC. The entire variable domain, with the rest obtained from reference TRBV7-9 and TRBJ1-2, is as follows: DTGVSQNPRHKITKRGQNVTFRCDPISEHNRLYWYRQTLGQGPEFLTYFQNEAQLEKSRLLSDRFSAERPKGSFSTLEIQRTEQGDSAMYLCASSSRGRDSYGYTFGSGTRLTVV.